The clone carrying this T cell receptor (beta chain) occurred a few times. The data belong to a study of blood T cell repertoires in COVID-19. Study information: Nucleic acid was either cDNA or gDNA, and it came from T cells, B-cell-depleted T cells, or PBMCs.

Repertoires were generated with immunoSEQ multiplex PCR, while TCRdb's copy carries only in-frame clones and drops some. The sample has over 60,000 clones, 65% to 90% seen once. This receptor was obtained from a man between 45 and 60 years old with COVID-19, enrolled during active disease. Sequencing was done on a sample of peripheral blood.

The CDR3 here is CATYAYMTDGYTF. The DNA for the CDR3 is TGTGCCACCTATGCTTATATGACAGACGGCTACACCTTC. The chain couples TRBV28 to TRBJ1-2, with a possible D match to TRBD1 (5 bases). Deletions cut 10 bases from V and 8 bases from J, with 20 bases between. Germline CDR1 MDHEN, CDR2 SYDVKM. This CDR3 has 13 residues.